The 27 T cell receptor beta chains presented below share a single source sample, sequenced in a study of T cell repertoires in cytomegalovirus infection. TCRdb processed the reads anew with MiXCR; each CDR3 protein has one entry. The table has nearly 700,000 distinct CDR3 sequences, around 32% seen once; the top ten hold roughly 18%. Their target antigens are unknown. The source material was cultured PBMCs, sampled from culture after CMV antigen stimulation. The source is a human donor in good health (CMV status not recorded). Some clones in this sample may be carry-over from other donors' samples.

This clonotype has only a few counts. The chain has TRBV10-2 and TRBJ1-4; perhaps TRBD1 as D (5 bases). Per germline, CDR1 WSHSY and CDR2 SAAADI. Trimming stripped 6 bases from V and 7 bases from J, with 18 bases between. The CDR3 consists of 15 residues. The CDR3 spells CASSSRGVRGEKLFF. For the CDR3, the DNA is TGCGCCAGCAGCTCAAGAGGGGTTAGGGGTGAAAAACTGTTTTTT.

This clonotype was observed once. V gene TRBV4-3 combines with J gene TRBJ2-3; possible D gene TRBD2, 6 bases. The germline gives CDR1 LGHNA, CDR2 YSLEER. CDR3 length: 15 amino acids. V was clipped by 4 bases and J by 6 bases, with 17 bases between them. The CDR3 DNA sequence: TGCGCCAGCAGCCCCACTCCGAGCAGCGGGGATACGCAGTATTTT. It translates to CASSPTPSSGDTQYF.

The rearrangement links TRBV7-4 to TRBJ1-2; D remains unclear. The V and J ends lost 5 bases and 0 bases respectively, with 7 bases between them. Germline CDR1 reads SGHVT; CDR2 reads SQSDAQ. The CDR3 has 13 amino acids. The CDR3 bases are TGTGCCAGCAGCCCTCGGCCTAACTATGGCTACACCTTC. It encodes CASSPRPNYGYTF.

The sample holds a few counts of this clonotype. CDR3 region: CASSAYRGQTNEKLFF. DNA of the CDR3: TGTGCCAGCAGTGCGTACAGGGGGCAGACTAATGAAAAACTGTTTTTT. V and J are TRBV28 and TRBJ1-4; TRBD1 aligns across 9 bases. The CDR3 is 16 residues long. With V trimmed by 5 bases and J by 2 bases, 6 bases remained unmatched. CDR1 and CDR2 (germline): MDHEN, SYDVKM.

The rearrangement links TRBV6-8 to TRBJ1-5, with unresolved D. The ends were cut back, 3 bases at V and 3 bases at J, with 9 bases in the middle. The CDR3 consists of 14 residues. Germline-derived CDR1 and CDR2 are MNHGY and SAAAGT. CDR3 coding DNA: TGTGCCAGCAGTTATGACATGTTCAATCAGCCCCAGCATTTT. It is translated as CASSYDMFNQPQHF.

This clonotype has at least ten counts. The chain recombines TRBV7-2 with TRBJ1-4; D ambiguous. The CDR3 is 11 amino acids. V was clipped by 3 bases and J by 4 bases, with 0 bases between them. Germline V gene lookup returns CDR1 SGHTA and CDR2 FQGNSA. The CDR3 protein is CASSFNEKLFF. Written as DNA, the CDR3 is TGTGCCAGCAGCTTTAATGAAAAACTGTTTTTT.

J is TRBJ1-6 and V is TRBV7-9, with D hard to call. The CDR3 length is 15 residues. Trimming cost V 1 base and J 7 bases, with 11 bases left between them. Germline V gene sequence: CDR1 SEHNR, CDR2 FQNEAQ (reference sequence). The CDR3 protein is CASSLGSVQNSPLHF. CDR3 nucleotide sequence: TGTGCCAGCAGCTTAGGCTCAGTGCAGAATTCACCCCTCCACTTT. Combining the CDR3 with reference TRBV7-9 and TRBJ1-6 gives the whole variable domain DTGVSQNPRHKITKRGQNVTFRCDPISEHNRLYWYRQTLGQGPEFLTYFQNEAQLEKSRLLSDRFSAERPKGSFSTLEIQRTEQGDSAMYLCASSLGSVQNSPLHFGNGTRLTVT.

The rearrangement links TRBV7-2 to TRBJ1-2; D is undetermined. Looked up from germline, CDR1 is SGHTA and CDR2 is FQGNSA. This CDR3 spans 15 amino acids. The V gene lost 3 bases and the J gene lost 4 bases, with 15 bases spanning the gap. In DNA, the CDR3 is TGTGCCAGCAGCTTGGTCGGTCAACCCTTCTATGGCTACACCTTC. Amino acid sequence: CASSLVGQPFYGYTF. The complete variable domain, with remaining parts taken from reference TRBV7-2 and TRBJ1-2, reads GAGVSQSPSNKVTEKGKDVELRCDPISGHTALYWYRQSLGQGLEFLIYFQGNSAPDKSGLPSDRFSAERTGGSVSTLTIQRTQQEDSAVYLCASSLVGQPFYGYTFGSGTRLTVV.

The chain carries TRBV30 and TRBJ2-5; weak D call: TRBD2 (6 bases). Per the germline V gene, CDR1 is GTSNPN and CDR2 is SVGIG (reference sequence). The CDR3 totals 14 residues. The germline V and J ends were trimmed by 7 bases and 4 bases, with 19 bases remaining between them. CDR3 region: CASSEGTPPETQYF. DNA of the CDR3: TGTGCCTCTAGCGAGGGTACCCCCCCAGAGACCCAGTACTTC.

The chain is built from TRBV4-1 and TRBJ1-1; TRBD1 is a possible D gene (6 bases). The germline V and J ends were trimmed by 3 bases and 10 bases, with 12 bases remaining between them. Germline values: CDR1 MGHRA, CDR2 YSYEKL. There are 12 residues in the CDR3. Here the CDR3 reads CASSQNQGGAFF. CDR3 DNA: TGCGCCAGCAGCCAGAATCAAGGGGGAGCTTTCTTT.

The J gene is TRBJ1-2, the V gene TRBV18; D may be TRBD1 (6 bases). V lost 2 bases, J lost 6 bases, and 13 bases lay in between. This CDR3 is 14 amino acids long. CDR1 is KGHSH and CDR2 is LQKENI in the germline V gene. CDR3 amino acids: CASSPGWTVNGYTF. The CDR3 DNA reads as TGTGCCAGCTCACCAGGATGGACAGTTAATGGCTACACCTTC. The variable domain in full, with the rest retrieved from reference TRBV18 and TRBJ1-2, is NAGVMQNPRHLVRRRGQEARLRCSPMKGHSHVYWYRQLPEEGLKFMVYLQKENIIDESGMPKERFSAEFPKEGPSILRIQQVVRGDSAAYFCASSPGWTVNGYTFGSGTRLTVV.

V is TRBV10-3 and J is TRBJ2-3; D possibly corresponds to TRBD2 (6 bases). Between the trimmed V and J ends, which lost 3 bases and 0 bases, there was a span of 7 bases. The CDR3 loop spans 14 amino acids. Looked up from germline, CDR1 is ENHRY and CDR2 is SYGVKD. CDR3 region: CAISDRGSTDTQYF. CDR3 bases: TGTGCCATCAGTGACCGGGGGAGCACAGATACGCAGTATTTT.

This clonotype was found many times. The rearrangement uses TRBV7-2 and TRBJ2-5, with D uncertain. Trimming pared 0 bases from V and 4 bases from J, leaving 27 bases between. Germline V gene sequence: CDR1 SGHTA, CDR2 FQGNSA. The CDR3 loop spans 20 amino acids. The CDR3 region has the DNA TGTGCCAGCAGCTTAGCGAGAGTTCCTAGACGAGGTACGAGGCGAGAGACCCAGTACTTC. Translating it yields CASSLARVPRRGTRRETQYF.

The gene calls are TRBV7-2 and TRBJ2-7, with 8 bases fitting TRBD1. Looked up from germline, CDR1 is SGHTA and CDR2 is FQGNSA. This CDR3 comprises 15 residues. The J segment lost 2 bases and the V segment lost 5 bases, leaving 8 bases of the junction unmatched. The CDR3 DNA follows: TGTGCCAGCAGCCTCAGGGGGCGCGATACCTACGAGCAGTACTTC. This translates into CASSLRGRDTYEQYF.

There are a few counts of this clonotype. The CDR3 loop reads CASSGVGSSASGANVLTF. CDR3 in DNA: TGTGCCAGCAGTGGAGTAGGCAGCTCTGCCTCTGGGGCCAACGTCCTGACTTTC. The chain employs TRBV6-1 and TRBJ2-6; D is undetermined. Germline-derived CDR1 and CDR2 are MNHNS and SASEGT. The CDR3 extends over 18 amino acids. The germline V and J ends were trimmed by 4 bases and 0 bases, with 16 bases remaining between them.

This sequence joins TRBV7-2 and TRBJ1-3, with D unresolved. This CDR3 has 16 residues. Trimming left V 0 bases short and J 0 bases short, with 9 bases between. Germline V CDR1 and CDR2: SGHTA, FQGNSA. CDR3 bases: TGTGCCAGCAGCTTAGCGCTCGCGAGCTCTGGAAACACCATATATTTT. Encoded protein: CASSLALASSGNTIYF.

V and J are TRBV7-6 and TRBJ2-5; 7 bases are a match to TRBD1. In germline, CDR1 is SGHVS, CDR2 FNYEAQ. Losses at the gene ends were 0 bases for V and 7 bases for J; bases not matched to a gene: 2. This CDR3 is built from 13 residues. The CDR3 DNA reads TGTGCCAGCAGCTTAGCGAGGGACAGGACCCAGTACTTC. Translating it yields CASSLARDRTQYF.

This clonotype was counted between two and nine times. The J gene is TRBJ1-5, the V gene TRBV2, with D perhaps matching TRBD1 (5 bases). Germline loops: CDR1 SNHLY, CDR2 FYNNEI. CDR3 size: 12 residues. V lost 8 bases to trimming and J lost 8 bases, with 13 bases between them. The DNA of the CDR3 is TGTGCCAGCGGCAGGGATCATGAGCCCCAGCATTTT. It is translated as CASGRDHEPQHF.

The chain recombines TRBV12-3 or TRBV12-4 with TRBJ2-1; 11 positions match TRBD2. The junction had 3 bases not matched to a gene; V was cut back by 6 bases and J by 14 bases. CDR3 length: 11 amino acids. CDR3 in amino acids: CASRIAGGEFF. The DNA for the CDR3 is TGTGCCAGCAGAATAGCGGGGGGGGAGTTCTTC.

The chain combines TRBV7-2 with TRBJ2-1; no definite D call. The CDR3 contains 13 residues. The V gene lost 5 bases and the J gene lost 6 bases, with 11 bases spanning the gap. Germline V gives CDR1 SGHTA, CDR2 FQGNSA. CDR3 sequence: CASSPNSGNEQFF. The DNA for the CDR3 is TGTGCCAGCAGCCCAAATAGTGGCAATGAGCAGTTCTTC.

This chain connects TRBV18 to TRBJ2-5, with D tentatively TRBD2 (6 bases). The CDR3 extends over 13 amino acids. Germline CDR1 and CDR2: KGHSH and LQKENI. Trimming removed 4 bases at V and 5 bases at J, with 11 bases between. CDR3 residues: CASSQQSGETQYF. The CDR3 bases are TGTGCCAGCTCACAACAAAGCGGGGAGACCCAGTACTTC.

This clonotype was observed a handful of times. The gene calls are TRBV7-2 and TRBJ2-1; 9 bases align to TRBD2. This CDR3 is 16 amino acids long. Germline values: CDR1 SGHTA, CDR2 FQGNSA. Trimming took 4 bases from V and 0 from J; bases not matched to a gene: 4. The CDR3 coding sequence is TGTGCCAGCAGCTCGGTTAGCGGGAGCTCCTACAATGAGCAGTTCTTC. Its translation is CASSSVSGSSYNEQFF.

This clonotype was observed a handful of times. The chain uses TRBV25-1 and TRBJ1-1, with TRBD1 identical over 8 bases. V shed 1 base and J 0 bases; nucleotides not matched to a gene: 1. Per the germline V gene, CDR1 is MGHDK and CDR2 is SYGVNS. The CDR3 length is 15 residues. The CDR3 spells CASSEWTGMNTEAFF. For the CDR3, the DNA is TGTGCCAGCAGTGAATGGACAGGGATGAACACTGAAGCTTTCTTT.

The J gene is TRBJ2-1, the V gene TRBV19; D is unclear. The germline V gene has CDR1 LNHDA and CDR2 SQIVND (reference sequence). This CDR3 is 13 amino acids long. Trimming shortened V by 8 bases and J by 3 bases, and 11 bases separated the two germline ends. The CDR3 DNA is TGTGCCAGTGGCCTAGTGGGCTACAATGAGCAGTTCTTC. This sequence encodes CASGLVGYNEQFF.

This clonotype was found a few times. In DNA, the CDR3 is TGTGCCAGCAGCTCGGTACAGGGTACGTACACTGAAGCTTTCTTT. This translates into CASSSVQGTYTEAFF. The genes are TRBV7-2 and TRBJ1-1, with a possible D match to TRBD1 (6 bases). Germline assignment: CDR1 SGHTA and CDR2 FQGNSA. CDR3 length: 15 residues. The germline V and J ends were trimmed by 4 bases and 3 bases, with 15 bases remaining between them.

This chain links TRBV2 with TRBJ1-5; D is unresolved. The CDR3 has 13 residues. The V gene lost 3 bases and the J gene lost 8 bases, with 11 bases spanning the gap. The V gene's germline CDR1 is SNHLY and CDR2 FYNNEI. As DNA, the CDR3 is TGTGCCAGCAGTGAGCCGCCAAAGGAGCCCCAGCATTTT. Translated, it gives CASSEPPKEPQHF.

The CDR3 coding sequence is TGTGCCACCAGTGAAGGGGGCGAGCAGTACTTC. Amino acid sequence: CATSEGGEQYF. The chain joins TRBV24-1 to TRBJ2-7, with D perhaps TRBD1 (6 bases). The germline V and J ends were trimmed by 4 bases and 6 bases, with 6 bases remaining between them. The germline V gene has CDR1 KGHDR and CDR2 SFDVKD. This CDR3 comprises 11 residues.